This TCR beta chain came from a study of T cell clonality in common variable immunodeficiency. Findings and limits, study-wide: Fewer TCRbeta clones were shared among CVID subjects than controls. Fewer deletions and N-nucleotide insertions were reportedly seen in common variable immunodeficiency TCR beta sequences.

The CVID group had roughly 16 females and around 29 males, mean age roughly 40. CVID subjects were neither ill nor on immunomodulatory or immunosuppressive medication at sampling. A remark on this clone: Antigen unknown. Read sequence stops 3 residues before the CDR3 end, and the germline J gene provides the missing end.

The CDR3 runs 16 residues. Deletions cut 5 bases from V and 4 bases from J, with 17 bases between. Germline CDR1 and CDR2: MNHEY and SVGEGT. Control and CVID samples contributed equal amounts of genomic DNA. The data were produced by immunoSEQ multiplex PCR, yet TCRdb's version contains in-frame clones alone and is incomplete. The sample offers about 34,000 clones and no singletons, the top ten holding 25% to 30%. Sequenced material: peripheral blood mononuclear cells. The receptor comes from a human donor with common variable immunodeficiency. The chain is built from TRBV6-2 or TRBV6-3 and TRBJ2-2; D call uncertain. Partial CDR3 DNA: TGTGCCAGCAGTGACCGCTTATACAGCCCCACCGGGGAG. Amino acid sequence: CASSDRLYSPTGE. The whole CDR3 sequence reads CASSDRLYSPTGELFF.